What follows describes a single TCR beta chain. The data were obtained in a study of T cell responses to AZD1222 COVID-19 vaccine. Repertoires were generated with immunoSEQ multiplex PCR, while TCRdb's copy carries only in-frame clones and drops some. The sample yields roughly 200,000 clones, about 93% seen once. The germline CDR1 and CDR2 sequences are MNHEY and SVGAGI. The CDR3 is made up of 14 amino acids. With 9 bases clipped from V and 2 bases from J, the junction kept 5 bases outside the gene matches. The sample in question was peripheral blood, obtained on day 0 of MenACWY control vaccination. The rearrangement uses TRBV6-5 and TRBJ2-1, with TRBD2 identical over 9 bases. This clonotype was sampled from an adult in good health. CDR3 nucleotide sequence: TGTGCCAGTCACACTAGCGGGCCCTACAATGAGCAGTTCTTC. This gives the protein CASHTSGPYNEQFF.